This is a list of T cell receptor beta chains from one sample in a study of blood T cell repertoires in COVID-19. Produced via immunoSEQ multiplex PCR; TCRdb's table is partial and in-frame only. The table lists under 65,000 clones, 80% to 95% of them singletons. Sequencing was done on a sample of peripheral blood. These receptors originate from a man aged 45-60 years with acute or convalescent COVID-19. CDR3s include the opening cysteine and the closing phenylalanine or tryptophan. Each record gives: V gene, J gene, D gene, clone size, CDR3 DNA, CDR3 protein. A D gene is named only where the DNA matches it firmly. Rows may omit the clone size; those that give it use once, few, many or a size class.

>TRBV2|TRBJ2-3|TRBD1|NA
TGTGCCAGCAAAAGACAGGGTACGGCCACAGATACGCAGTATTTT
CASKRQGTATDTQYF
>TRBV19|TRBJ1-6|NA|NA
TGTGCCAGTAGAAGTTGGTCCGGCGGTTCACCCCTCCACTTT
CASRSWSGGSPLHF
>TRBV19|TRBJ2-1|NA|NA
TGTGCCAGTAGCAAGCAGGGGGGAATGGATGAGCAGTTCTTC
CASSKQGGMDEQFF
>TRBV25-1|TRBJ2-1|NA|NA
TGTGCCAGCAGTGACAGGGTAAGAGCGGAGCAGTTCTTC
CASSDRVRAEQFF
>TRBV14|TRBJ2-2|NA|NA
TGTGCCAGCAGCCAAGATGTGGCCAGCGTGAACACCGGGGAGCTGTTTTTT
CASSQDVASVNTGELFF
>TRBV20-1|TRBJ1-5|TRBD1|once
TGCAGTGCTAGTCCAGGGGGCCAATATAGCAATCAGCCCCAGCATTTT
CSASPGGQYSNQPQHF
>TRBV24-1|TRBJ2-3|NA|few
TGTGCCACCAGTGATATCACCACTAGCACAGATACGCAGTATTTT
CATSDITTSTDTQYF
>TRBV7-8|TRBJ1-5|NA|NA
TGTGCCAGCAGCCCCTCAGTTTGGGACTCAGACAATCAGCCCCAGCATTTT
CASSPSVWDSDNQPQHF
>TRBV5-1|TRBJ1-2|TRBD1|NA
TGCGCCAGCAGCTTCGGCAGGGGGCTTCCCCTTAACTATGGCTACACCTTC
CASSFGRGLPLNYGYTF
>TRBV3-1/TRBV3-2|TRBJ1-6|NA|NA
TGTGCCAGCAGCCAAGACGGACGGGAAAATTCACCCCTCCACTTT
CASSQDGRENSPLHF
>TRBV5-1|TRBJ1-2|NA|NA
TGCGCCAGCAGCTTAAATCAGGGGAGCTATGGCTACACCTTC
CASSLNQGSYGYTF
>TRBV7-9|TRBJ2-3|NA|NA
TGTGCCAGCAGCTCCCGGGGTACAGATACGCAGTATTTT
CASSSRGTDTQYF
>TRBV10-1|TRBJ1-4|NA|NA
TGCGCCAGCAGTGTTCTCGAGGGAGGGTGGTATGAAAAACTGTTTTTT
CASSVLEGGWYEKLFF
>TRBV7-2|TRBJ1-5|NA|NA
TGTGCCAGCAGCTTTAACAATCAGCCCCAGCATTTT
CASSFNNQPQHF
>TRBV29-1|TRBJ1-1|TRBD1|once
TGCAGCTTCGGGACAGGGGCAGTTGGCACTGAAGCTTTCTTT
CSFGTGAVGTEAFF
>TRBV3-1/TRBV3-2|TRBJ1-6|TRBD1|NA
TGTGCCAGCACCCGCGGACAGGGGACTTCACCCCTCCACTTT
CASTRGQGTSPLHF
>TRBV9|TRBJ1-6|NA|NA
TGTGCCAGCAGCGGGGGGGGAGATAATTCACCCCTCCACTTT
CASSGGGDNSPLHF
>TRBV28|TRBJ2-1|NA|NA
TGTGCCAGCGGGGCCGCGGGGGCCCTGTTGCATGAGCAGTTCTTC
CASGAAGALLHEQFF
>TRBV11-2|TRBJ2-3|NA|NA
TGTGCCAGCAGCTTCGGGGAAGTTACGCAGTATTTT
CASSFGEVTQYF
>TRBV18|TRBJ1-4|NA|NA
TGTGCCAGCTCATCTCAGGCAACTAATGAAAAACTGTTTTTT
CASSSQATNEKLFF
>TRBV28|TRBJ1-4|TRBD1|NA
TGTGCCAGCAGTTTGATGGGACAGGGTGCAACTAATGAAAAACTGTTTTTT
CASSLMGQGATNEKLFF
>TRBV4-1|TRBJ2-3|TRBD2|NA
TGCGCCAGCAGCCCCCGGACTAGCGAACTGGGGGCGCAGTATTTT
CASSPRTSELGAQYF
>TRBV25-1|TRBJ1-4|NA|once
TGTGCCAGCAGTGTTGGACATAAACTGTTTTTT
CASSVGHKLFF
>TRBV6-2/TRBV6-3|TRBJ2-2|TRBD2|NA
TGTGCCAGCAGTTACTCCAGCGGGACTTCCACCGGGGAGCTGTTTTTT
CASSYSSGTSTGELFF
>TRBV4-2|TRBJ2-3|NA|NA
TGTGCCAGCAGCCAAGGCGTACAGTCAGACACAGATACGCAGTATTTT
CASSQGVQSDTDTQYF
>TRBV5-1|TRBJ2-7|TRBD1|NA
TGCGCCAGCAGCCCAGGACAGGGGGCATTGGGAGAGCAGTACTTC
CASSPGQGALGEQYF
>TRBV29-1|TRBJ2-7|NA|NA
TGCAGCGTTGAATCCGGGCAGGGGTCGTACGAGCAGTACTTC
CSVESGQGSYEQYF
>TRBV6-2/TRBV6-3|TRBJ2-2|TRBD1|NA
TGTGCCAGCAGTCCCGACAAAGGGGGCTCGATAACCGGGGAGCTGTTTTTT
CASSPDKGGSITGELFF
>TRBV4-1|TRBJ2-2|TRBD2|NA
TGCGCCAGCAGCCTCTCCGGGGGGGCCACCCCCGGGGAGCTGTTTTTT
CASSLSGGATPGELFF
>TRBV3-1/TRBV3-2|TRBJ2-2|NA|NA
TGTGCCAGCAGCCAGACTCGGTCCGGGGAGCTGTTTTTT
CASSQTRSGELFF
>TRBV5-1|TRBJ2-6|NA|NA
TGCGCCAGCAGGTCACTCAACTCTGGGGCCAACGTCCTGACTTTC
CASRSLNSGANVLTF
>TRBV24-1|TRBJ2-4|NA|once
TGTGCCACCAGTGAGGGGGCAAGGAACATTCAGTACTTC
CATSEGARNIQYF
>TRBV19|TRBJ2-3|NA|NA
TGTGCCAGTAGTTCACTTGTAGATACGCAGTATTTT
CASSSLVDTQYF
>TRBV7-9|TRBJ2-5|TRBD2|NA
TGTGCCAGCAGTCGGACGGGAGGGATAGAGACCCAGTACTTC
CASSRTGGIETQYF
>TRBV7-2|TRBJ2-4|NA|NA
TGTGCCAGCAGCTTAGCGCAGAACATTCAGTACTTC
CASSLAQNIQYF
>TRBV7-3|TRBJ1-2|TRBD1|NA
TGTGCCAGCAGCTTGGGACAGTCCTATGGCTACACCTTC
CASSLGQSYGYTF
>TRBV30|TRBJ1-6|TRBD1|NA
TGTGCCTGGGACGAAGGGACAGGGGGAAAGTCACCCCTCCACTTT
CAWDEGTGGKSPLHF
>TRBV25-1|TRBJ2-7|TRBD1|NA
TGTGCCAGCAGCCTGGGACAGGGGGCCGGCTACGAGCAGTACTTC
CASSLGQGAGYEQYF
>TRBV10-3|TRBJ2-2|TRBD1|NA
TGTGCCATCAGGAAAATCGGACAGGGGGCGTCAGTGGTCGGGGAGCTGTTTTTT
CAIRKIGQGASVVGELFF
>TRBV19|TRBJ1-3|NA|NA
TGTGCCAGTAGTGTCAAACAGGGAATCCCTGGAAACACCATATATTTT
CASSVKQGIPGNTIYF
>TRBV6-1|TRBJ1-4|NA|NA
TGTGCCAGCATTCAGCAGGGTGGGCCGTGGGAAAAACTGTTTTTT
CASIQQGGPWEKLFF
>TRBV4-2|TRBJ1-1|TRBD1|NA
TGTGCCAGCAGCCAGGACAGGGGGATCACTGAAGCTTTCTTT
CASSQDRGITEAFF
>TRBV29-1|TRBJ2-3|TRBD1|once
TGCAGCGCAGAACCGACAGGGTGGTTTAAAACAGATACGCAGTATTTT
CSAEPTGWFKTDTQYF
>TRBV19|TRBJ1-5|TRBD1|NA
TGTGCCAGTAGTCCGGGACAGGGAAGCAATCAGCCCCAGCATTTT
CASSPGQGSNQPQHF
>TRBV6-6|TRBJ1-3|TRBD1|NA
TGTGCCAGCAGTTTCAAGGACAGGGGGACTGGAAACACCATATATTTT
CASSFKDRGTGNTIYF
>TRBV7-2|TRBJ2-1|TRBD1|NA
TGTGCCAGCAGCCCAGGGACAGCCTACAATGAGCAGTTCTTC
CASSPGTAYNEQFF
>TRBV28|TRBJ1-2|NA|NA
TGTGCCAGCAGTTTTGCAGCTAACTATGGCTACACCTTC
CASSFAANYGYTF
>TRBV5-1|TRBJ2-3|TRBD2|NA
TGCGCCAGCAGCACCGGACTAGCGGGGGGCACAGATACGCAGTATTTT
CASSTGLAGGTDTQYF
>TRBV11-2|TRBJ2-2|TRBD1|NA
TGTGCCAGCAACAGGGACAGGGGTCTAACCGGGGAGCTGTTTTTT
CASNRDRGLTGELFF
>TRBV10-2|TRBJ1-6|TRBD1|NA
TGCGCCAGCAGGTGGGGACAGACCTATAATTCACCCCTCCACTTT
CASRWGQTYNSPLHF
>TRBV12-5|TRBJ2-1|NA|NA
TGTGCTAGTGACGACAGATCCTACAATGAGCAGTTCTTC
CASDDRSYNEQFF
>TRBV6-1|TRBJ1-2|NA|NA
TGTGCCAGCAGTGAACTTCACACGGGGATATCTCGCTACACCTTC
CASSELHTGISRYTF
>TRBV18|TRBJ1-6|NA|NA
TGTGCCAGCTCGCTGACCGGCGGGAGCTCCTATAATTCACCCCTCCACTTT
CASSLTGGSSYNSPLHF
>TRBV18|TRBJ1-1|TRBD1|NA
TGTGCCAGCTCACGAGGACAGGGAAGGGTGAACACTGAAGCTTTCTTT
CASSRGQGRVNTEAFF
>TRBV11-3|TRBJ2-4|NA|NA
TGTGCCAGCAGCGGATCCGGGGGAAACATTCAGTACTTC
CASSGSGGNIQYF